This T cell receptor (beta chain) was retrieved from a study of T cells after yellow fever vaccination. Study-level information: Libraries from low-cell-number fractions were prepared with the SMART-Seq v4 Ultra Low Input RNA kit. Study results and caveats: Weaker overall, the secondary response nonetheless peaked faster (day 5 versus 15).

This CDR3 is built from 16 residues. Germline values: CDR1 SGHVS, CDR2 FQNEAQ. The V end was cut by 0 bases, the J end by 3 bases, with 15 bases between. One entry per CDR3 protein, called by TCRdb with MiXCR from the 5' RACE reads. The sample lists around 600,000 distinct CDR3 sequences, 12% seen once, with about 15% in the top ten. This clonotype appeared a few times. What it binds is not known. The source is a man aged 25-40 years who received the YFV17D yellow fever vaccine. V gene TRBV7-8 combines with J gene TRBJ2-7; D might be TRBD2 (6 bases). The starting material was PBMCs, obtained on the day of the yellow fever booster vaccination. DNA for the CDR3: TGTGCCAGCAGCTTAGCCGGAAACAGAGCGGGCTACGAGCAGTACTTC. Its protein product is CASSLAGNRAGYEQYF.